This T cell receptor beta chain was recovered during a study of shared clonotypes between healthy human individuals. V lost 1 base to trimming and J lost 5 bases, with 9 bases between them. Looked up from germline, CDR1 is SGHNT and CDR2 is YENEEA. CDR3 length equals 13 residues. Donors included only healthy HIV-negative adults lacking recent acute infections or vaccinations. The table lists this clone with a count of one. Its specificity is not known. The study's findings and limits: Naive subsets, compared against memory subsets, generally had larger estimated richness values.

Profiling relied on immunoSEQ multiplex PCR, and the TCRdb table lists in-frame clones only, not all of them. This sample has over 2 million clones, with 85% to 95% found just once. This TCR derives from a man between 18 and 29 years old in good health. Some clones in this sample may be carry-over from other donors' samples. The gene calls are TRBV11-3 and TRBJ2-7; no clear D. The specimen was naive CD4+ T cells from PBMCs. Subset noted: CD45RA+ positively selected. CDR3 nucleotides: TGTGCCAGCAGCTTAGGAGCGAGCAACGAGCAGTACTTC. Amino acid sequence: CASSLGASNEQYF. Combining the CDR3 with reference TRBV11-3 and TRBJ2-7 gives the whole variable domain EAGVVQSPRYKIIEKKQPVAFWCNPISGHNTLYWYLQNLGQGPELLIRYENEEAVDDSQLPKDRFSAERLKGVDSTLKIQPAELGDSAVYLCASSLGASNEQYFGPGTRLTVT.